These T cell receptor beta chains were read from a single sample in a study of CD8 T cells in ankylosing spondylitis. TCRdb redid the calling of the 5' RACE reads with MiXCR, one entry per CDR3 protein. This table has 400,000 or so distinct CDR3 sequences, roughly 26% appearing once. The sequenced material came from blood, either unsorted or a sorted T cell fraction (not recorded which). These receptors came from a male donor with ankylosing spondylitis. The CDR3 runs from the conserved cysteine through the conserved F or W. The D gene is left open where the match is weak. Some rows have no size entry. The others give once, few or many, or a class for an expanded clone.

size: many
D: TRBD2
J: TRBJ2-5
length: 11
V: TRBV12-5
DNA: TGTGCCAGTGGACTAGAAGAGACCCAGTACTTC
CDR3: CASGLEETQYF

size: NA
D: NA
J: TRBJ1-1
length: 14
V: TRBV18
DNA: TGTGCCAGCTCACCAGCTTCGGGGAACACTGAAGCTTTCTTT
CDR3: CASSPASGNTEAFF

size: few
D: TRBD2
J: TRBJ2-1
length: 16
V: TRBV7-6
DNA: TGTGCCAGCAGCTTAACTGGACTAGCGGGGTACAATGAGCAGTTCTTC
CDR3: CASSLTGLAGYNEQFF

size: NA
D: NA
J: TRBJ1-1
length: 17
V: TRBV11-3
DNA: TGTGCCAGCAGCTTAGGGCCCTCCGGGACAACGAACACTGAAGCTTTCTTT
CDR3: CASSLGPSGTTNTEAFF

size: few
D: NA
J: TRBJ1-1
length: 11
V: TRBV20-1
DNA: TGCGGTAGAGTGGCTGGGTACCAAGCTTTCTTT
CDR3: CGRVAGYQAFF

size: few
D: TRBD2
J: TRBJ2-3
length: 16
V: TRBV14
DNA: TGTGCCAGCAGCCCTCGGACGGGGGGGGAGACAGATACGCAGTATTTT
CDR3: CASSPRTGGETDTQYF

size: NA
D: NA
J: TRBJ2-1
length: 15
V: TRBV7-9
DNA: TGTGCCAGCAGCTTAGGCGGGATGTCCTACAATGAGCAGTTCTTC
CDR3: CASSLGGMSYNEQFF

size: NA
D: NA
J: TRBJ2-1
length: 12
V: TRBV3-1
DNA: TGTGCCAGCAGCCAAGCGGTCGGGGAGCAGTTCTTC
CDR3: CASSQAVGEQFF

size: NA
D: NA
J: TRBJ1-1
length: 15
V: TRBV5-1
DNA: TGCGCCAGCAGCGGTCGCCGCGGGGCAGGAACTGAAGCTTTCTTT
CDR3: CASSGRRGAGTEAFF

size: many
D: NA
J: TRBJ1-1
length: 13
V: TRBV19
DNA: TGTGCCAGTAGCCCCCGGACGGACACTGAAGCTTTCTTT
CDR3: CASSPRTDTEAFF

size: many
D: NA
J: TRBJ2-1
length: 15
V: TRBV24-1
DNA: TGTGCCACAAGTGGGGAAGTAGCGGATTACAATGAGCAGTTCTTC
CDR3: CATSGEVADYNEQFF

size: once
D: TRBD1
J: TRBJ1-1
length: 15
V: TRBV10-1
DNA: TGCGCCAGCAGTGAGAGGACAGGGGGCTTCGCTGAAGCTTTCTTT
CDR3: CASSERTGGFAEAFF

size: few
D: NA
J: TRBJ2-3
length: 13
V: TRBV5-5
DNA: TGTGCCAGCAGCTTTAGGGGCTCAGACACGCAGTATTTT
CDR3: CASSFRGSDTQYF

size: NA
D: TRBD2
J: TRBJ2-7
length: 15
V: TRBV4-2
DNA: TGTGCCAGCAGCCCAAGGGCTAGCGGGAGTGACGAGCAGTACTTC
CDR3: CASSPRASGSDEQYF

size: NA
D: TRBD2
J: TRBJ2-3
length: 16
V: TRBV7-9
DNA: TGTGCCAGCAGTATAGGAGCGGGATTAGGCTCTGATACGCAGTATTTT
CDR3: CASSIGAGLGSDTQYF

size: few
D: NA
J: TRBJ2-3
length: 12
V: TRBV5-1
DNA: TGCGCCAGCAGCTTGGAGTCTTGGGCGCAGTATTTT
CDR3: CASSLESWAQYF

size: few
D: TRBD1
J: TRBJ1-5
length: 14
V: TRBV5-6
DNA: TGTGCCAGCAGCTGGAGGGGGCGAAATCAGCCCCAGCATTTT
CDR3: CASSWRGRNQPQHF

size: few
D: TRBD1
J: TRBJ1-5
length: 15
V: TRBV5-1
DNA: TGCGCCAGCAGCTTGACCACAGGGGACAATCAGCCCCAGCATTTT
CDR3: CASSLTTGDNQPQHF

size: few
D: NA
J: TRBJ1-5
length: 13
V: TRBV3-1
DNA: TGTGCCAGCAGCCAATCGCCAAATCAGCCCCAGCATTTT
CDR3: CASSQSPNQPQHF

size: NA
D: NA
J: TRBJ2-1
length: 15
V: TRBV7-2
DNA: TGTGCCAGCAGCTTAGGCCCGGGAGAAGGTAATGAGCAGTTCTTC
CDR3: CASSLGPGEGNEQFF

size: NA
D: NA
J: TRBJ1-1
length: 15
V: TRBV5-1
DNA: TGCGCCAGCAGCTTGGCTGGAGAGAAATACACTGAAGCTTTCTTT
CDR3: CASSLAGEKYTEAFF

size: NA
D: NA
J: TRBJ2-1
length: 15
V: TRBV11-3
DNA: TGTGCCAGCAGGTTGACCGTTGATATTTACAATGAGCAGTTCTTC
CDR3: CASRLTVDIYNEQFF

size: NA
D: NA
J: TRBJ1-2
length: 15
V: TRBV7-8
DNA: TGTGCCAGCAGCCTCCACGCAAGGGTGGGATGGGGCTACACCTTC
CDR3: CASSLHARVGWGYTF

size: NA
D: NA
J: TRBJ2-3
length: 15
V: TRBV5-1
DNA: TGCGCCAGCAGCTTAGAGGGGGGTACGACAGATACGCAGTATTTT
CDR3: CASSLEGGTTDTQYF

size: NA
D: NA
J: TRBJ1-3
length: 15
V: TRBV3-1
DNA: TGTGCCAGCAGCCAACAACAGGGCTCTGGAAACACCATATATTTT
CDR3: CASSQQQGSGNTIYF

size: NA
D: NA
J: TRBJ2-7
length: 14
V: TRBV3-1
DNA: TGTGCCAGCAGTCGGCTAACCGGACCCTACGAGCAGTACTTC
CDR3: CASSRLTGPYEQYF

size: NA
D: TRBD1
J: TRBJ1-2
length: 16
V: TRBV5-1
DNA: TGCGCCAGCAGCTTGGTCCAGGGGGCTGAGAACTATGGCTACACCTTC
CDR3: CASSLVQGAENYGYTF

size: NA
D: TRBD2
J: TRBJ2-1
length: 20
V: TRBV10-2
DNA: TGCGCTAGCAGTGAGTTACGGGGACTAGCGGGAGTTGGGTATCGGAATGAGCAGTTCTTC
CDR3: CASSELRGLAGVGYRNEQFF

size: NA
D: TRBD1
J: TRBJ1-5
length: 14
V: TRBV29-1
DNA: TGCAGCGTTCTTGGACAGGGTGGGAATCAGCCCCAGCATTTT
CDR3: CSVLGQGGNQPQHF

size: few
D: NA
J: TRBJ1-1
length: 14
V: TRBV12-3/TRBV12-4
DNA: TGTGCCAGCAGTTCTACAGACTTGAACACTGAAGCTTTCTTT
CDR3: CASSSTDLNTEAFF

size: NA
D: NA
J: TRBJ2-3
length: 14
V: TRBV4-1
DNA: TGCGCCAGCAGCCAAGTCGTTTTAACAGATACGCAGTATTTT
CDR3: CASSQVVLTDTQYF

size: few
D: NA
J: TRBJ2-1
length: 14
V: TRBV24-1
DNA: TGTGCCACCAGCCCTGCACAGTCCAACAATGAGCAGTTCTTC
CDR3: CATSPAQSNNEQFF

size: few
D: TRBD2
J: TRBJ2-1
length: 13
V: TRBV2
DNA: TGTGCCAGCAGTGACGGCGCGCGGGAGGAGGAGTTCTTC
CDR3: CASSDGAREEEFF

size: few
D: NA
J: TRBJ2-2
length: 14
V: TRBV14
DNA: TGTGCCAGCAGCCAAGGGAGGTTAGCCGGGGAGCTGTTTTTT
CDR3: CASSQGRLAGELFF

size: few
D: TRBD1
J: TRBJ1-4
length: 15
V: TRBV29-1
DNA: TGCAGCGCTGTAGGGACAGGGGCAACTAATGAAAAACTGTTTTTT
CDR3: CSAVGTGATNEKLFF

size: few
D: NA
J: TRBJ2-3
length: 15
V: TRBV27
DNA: TGTGCCAGCAGTCCCGGGAGTGACGGGACAGATACGCAGTATTTT
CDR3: CASSPGSDGTDTQYF

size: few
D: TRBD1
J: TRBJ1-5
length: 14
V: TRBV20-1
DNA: TGCAGTGCTAGAGGGGGGACAGTGGATCAGCCCCAGCATTTT
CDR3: CSARGGTVDQPQHF

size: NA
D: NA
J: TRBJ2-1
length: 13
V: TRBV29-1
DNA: TGCAGCGTTTCCCCAGCAGGCTACAATGAGCAGTTCTTC
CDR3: CSVSPAGYNEQFF

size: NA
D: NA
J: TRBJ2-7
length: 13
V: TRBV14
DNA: TGTGCCAGCAGCCAAGTACTGGGTTACGAGCAGTACTTC
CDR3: CASSQVLGYEQYF

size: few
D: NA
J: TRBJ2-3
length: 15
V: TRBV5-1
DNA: TGCGCCAGCAGCTTTGGACCTGGGGTCACAGATACGCAGTATTTT
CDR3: CASSFGPGVTDTQYF

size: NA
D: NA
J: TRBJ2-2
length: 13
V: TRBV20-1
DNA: TGCAGTGCAGGGACACCGAACACCGGGGAGCTGTTTTTT
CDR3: CSAGTPNTGELFF

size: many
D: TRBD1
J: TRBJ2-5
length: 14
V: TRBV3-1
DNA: TGTGCCAGCAGCTACCGGGACAGGGAAAAGACCCAGTACTTC
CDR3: CASSYRDREKTQYF

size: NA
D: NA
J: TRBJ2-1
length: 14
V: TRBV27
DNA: TGTGCCAGCAGTTTAAGTAGGGGCCAAGATGAGCAGTTCTTC
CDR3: CASSLSRGQDEQFF

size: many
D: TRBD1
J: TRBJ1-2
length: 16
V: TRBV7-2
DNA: TGTGCCAGCAGTCTAGGCGGTACCGGGACAGGGCTTGGCTACACCTTC
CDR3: CASSLGGTGTGLGYTF

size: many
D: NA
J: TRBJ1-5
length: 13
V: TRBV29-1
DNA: TGCAGCATCCGGGACGGGGCGGGACAGCCCCAGCATTTT
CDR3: CSIRDGAGQPQHF

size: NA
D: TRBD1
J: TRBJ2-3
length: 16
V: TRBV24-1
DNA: TGTGCCACCAGTGATTCGAGGACAGGGGGGAGAGATACGCAGTATTTT
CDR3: CATSDSRTGGRDTQYF

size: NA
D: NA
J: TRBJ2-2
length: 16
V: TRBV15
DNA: TGTGCCACCAGGTTCCCCTCTGATCGGAACACCGGGGAGCTGTTTTTT
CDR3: CATRFPSDRNTGELFF

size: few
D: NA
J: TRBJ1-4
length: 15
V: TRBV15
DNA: TGTGCCACCAGCAGAGCGACAGGAACTAATGAAAAACTGTTTTTT
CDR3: CATSRATGTNEKLFF

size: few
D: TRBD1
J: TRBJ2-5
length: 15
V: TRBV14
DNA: TGTGCCAGCTCTTCTTTGGCAGGGGGTGGAGAGACCCAGTACTTC
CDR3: CASSSLAGGGETQYF

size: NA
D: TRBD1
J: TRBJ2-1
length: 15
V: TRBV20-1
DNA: TGCAGTGCTAGAGACCGGGACAGGGCCCTCAATGAGCAGTTCTTC
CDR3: CSARDRDRALNEQFF

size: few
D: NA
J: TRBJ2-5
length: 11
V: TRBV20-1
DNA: TGCAGTGCGGAACACCAAGAGACCCAGTACTTC
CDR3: CSAEHQETQYF

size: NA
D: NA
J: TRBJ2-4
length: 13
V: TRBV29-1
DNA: TGCAGCGTCGCAGGGGGACTAGGAAACATTCAGTACTTC
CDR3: CSVAGGLGNIQYF

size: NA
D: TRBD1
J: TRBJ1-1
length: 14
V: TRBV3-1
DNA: TGTGCCAGCAGCACCCGACAGGGGGTAGTGGAAGCTTTCTTT
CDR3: CASSTRQGVVEAFF

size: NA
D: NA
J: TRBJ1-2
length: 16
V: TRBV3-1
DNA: TGTGCCAGCACCCAAAGGGGGACGGAACAAGTCTATGGCTACACCTTC
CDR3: CASTQRGTEQVYGYTF

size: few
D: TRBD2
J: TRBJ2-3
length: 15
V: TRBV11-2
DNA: TGTGCCAGCAGCGCCAGCGGGGGTAGCACAGATACGCAGTATTTT
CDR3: CASSASGGSTDTQYF